This T cell receptor beta chain emerged from a study of post-analysis software for immune sequencing data. Study as a whole: Relapsing-remitting, secondary progressive and progressive-relapsing multiple sclerosis were all included among the disease courses. The study's findings and limits: Controls showed lower frequencies than patients for roughly five TRBV segments, and TRBV5-6, TRBV5-1 and TRBV20-1 were among these.

The CDR3 is 16 residues long. The V and J ends lost 1 base and 3 bases respectively, with 15 bases between them. Looked up from germline, CDR1 is KGHSH and CDR2 is LQKENI. Prepared TCR beta cDNA libraries contained unique molecular identifiers. MiXCR, applied by TCRdb to the PCR reads, yields one record per CDR3 protein. Of roughly 670,000 distinct CDR3 sequences detected, 55% to 60% appear once; the ten largest clones hold roughly 12%. About this clonotype: Its antigen is not identified.

The sample comprised blood. The V gene is TRBV18, the J gene TRBJ1-1, with a possible D match to TRBD1 (6 bases). This TCR derives from a girl aged 2-10 years with multiple sclerosis. The CDR3 DNA reads as TGTGCCAGCTCACCACTAATGCCAGGGGATTACACTGAAGCTTTCTTT. This translates into CASSPLMPGDYTEAFF.